These T cell receptor beta chains were read from a single sample in a study of human T cells and chemical hapten exposure. In TCRdb, the RACE reads were re-called with MiXCR into one record per CDR3 protein. The repertoire holds 150,000 to 200,000 distinct CDR3 sequences, with 28% as singletons. The sequencing used whole blood, collected in connection with sensitization to the hapten diphenylcyclopropenone (DPC). The receptors were gathered from a woman between 18 and 29 years old with alopecia areata. Some clones in this sample may be carry-over from other donors' samples. CDR3s include the opening cysteine and the closing phenylalanine or tryptophan.

j_gene,v_gene,CDR3aa
TRBJ2-7,TRBV2,CASSARTYEQYF
TRBJ2-1,TRBV20-1,CSARDRTSGRPQEFF
TRBJ2-6,TRBV11-2,CASSLGGWETGANVLTF
TRBJ2-2,TRBV2,CAGKEQGPTGELFF
TRBJ2-2,TRBV12-3/TRBV12-4,CASSLLGAPGELFF
TRBJ1-5,TRBV4-1,CASSQGGTVNQPQHF
TRBJ2-1,TRBV5-4,CASSSPEYNNEQFF
TRBJ1-4,TRBV11-2,CASSLELGAGEKLFF
TRBJ1-2,TRBV12-3/TRBV12-4,CASSLSRDSYGYTF
TRBJ2-1,TRBV6-2/TRBV6-3,CASSYFRLAGGSEQFF
TRBJ1-5,TRBV29-1,CSVADSNQPQHF
TRBJ1-1,TRBV5-1,CASSLGDRSMNTEAFF
TRBJ1-6,TRBV20-1,CSASRGGGSPLHF
TRBJ1-1,TRBV5-1,CASSGGNTEAFF
TRBJ2-7,TRBV29-1,CSAAFVHPMPEQYF
TRBJ1-2,TRBV29-1,CSVATGLANYGYTF
TRBJ1-1,TRBV4-1,CASSQERVGNEAFF
TRBJ1-5,TRBV27,CASSLGGSQPQHF
TRBJ2-1,TRBV6-2/TRBV6-3,CASRARLAPYNEQFF
TRBJ1-4,TRBV28,CASSPRGGEKLFF
TRBJ2-3,TRBV14,CASSQDRSRAADTQYF
TRBJ2-4,TRBV4-1,CASSQDKESIAKNIQYF
TRBJ2-1,TRBV4-2,CASSQGQGYEQFF
TRBJ2-5,TRBV4-3,CASSQDGTDETQYF
TRBJ2-7,TRBV7-9,CASSLDGGGYEQYF
TRBJ1-6,TRBV20-1,CSATEVIYNSPLHF
TRBJ2-7,TRBV4-3,CASSQDRYPYEQYF
TRBJ2-2,TRBV29-1,CSVCGTNTGELFF
TRBJ2-1,TRBV5-4,CASSFGGAYNEQFF
TRBJ2-1,TRBV5-6,CASSRSEWDEQFF
TRBJ2-7,TRBV9,CASSASDLAGGSEQYF
TRBJ2-5,TRBV24-1,CATSDRDRGETQYF
TRBJ2-7,TRBV3-1,CASSTHLGNEQYF
TRBJ1-2,TRBV24-1,CATSEGAGLEYTF
TRBJ2-5,TRBV5-1,CASNTGVGETQYF
TRBJ1-3,TRBV12-3/TRBV12-4,CASRISTGNTIYF
TRBJ2-7,TRBV5-1,CASSSHTEQYF
TRBJ2-5,TRBV19,CASSGAEETQYF
TRBJ1-2,TRBV7-9,CASSLPDIGLGYTF
TRBJ2-1,TRBV7-2,CASSLRRGGSYNEQFF
TRBJ2-1,TRBV7-3,CASSYNPPSGSSYNEQFF
TRBJ2-7,TRBV19,CASIWGDSYEQYF
TRBJ2-2,TRBV4-1,CASSPLGGTGELFF
TRBJ1-4,TRBV11-2,CASSFTITNEKLFF
TRBJ2-3,TRBV7-9,CASSLGGAPPDTQYF
TRBJ1-4,TRBV20-1,CSARVGQNEKLFF
TRBJ1-2,TRBV29-1,CSVYYLVRGDGGNGYTF
TRBJ2-7,TRBV15,CATSRDGEQYF
TRBJ2-7,TRBV27,CASTPTPRGDEQYF
TRBJ1-4,TRBV11-2,CASSLDPNPNEKLFF
TRBJ1-2,TRBV27,CASRSPNYGYTF
TRBJ2-7,TRBV7-9,CASSFTTLEQYF
TRBJ2-7,TRBV2,CASRGHSVGRGYEQYF
TRBJ2-1,TRBV12-3/TRBV12-4,CASSLLREQFF
TRBJ2-5,TRBV5-1,CASSSTSGYQETQYF
TRBJ2-2,TRBV11-2,CASRPIRGRVHTGELFF
TRBJ2-7,TRBV29-1,CSVDQWSEQYF
TRBJ2-1,TRBV9,CASSVTGSYNEQFF
TRBJ1-2,TRBV29-1,CSVDPGQGGSGYTF